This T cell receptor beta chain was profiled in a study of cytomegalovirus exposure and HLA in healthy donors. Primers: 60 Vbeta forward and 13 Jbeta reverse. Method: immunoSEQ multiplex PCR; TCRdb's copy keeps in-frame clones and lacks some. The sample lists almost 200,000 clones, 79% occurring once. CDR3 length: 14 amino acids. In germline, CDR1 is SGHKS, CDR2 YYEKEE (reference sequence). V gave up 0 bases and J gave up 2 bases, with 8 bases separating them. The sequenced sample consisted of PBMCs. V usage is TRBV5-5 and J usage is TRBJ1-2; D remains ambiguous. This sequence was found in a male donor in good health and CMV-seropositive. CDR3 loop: CASSLGHQNYGYTF. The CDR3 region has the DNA TGTGCCAGCAGCTTGGGACACCAGAACTATGGCTACACCTTC.